This T cell receptor (beta chain) was recorded in a study of cytomegalovirus exposure and HLA in healthy donors (dated by TCRdb to the late 2010s). A note on the overall study: In an earlier analysis of some 550 of the donors, about 260 Gb of sequence data and 90 million to 120 million unique TCR beta sequences from about 179 million T cells were reported. An early release that covered 500 to 800 HLA-typed donors contained 250 to 350 gigabases of sequencing data and around 85 million unique TCR sequences. The genetic ancestry cluster associated with self-reported Caucasian donors included 65% to 90% of the approximately 410 genotyped donors. The study was designed to test whether signatures of past pathogen exposure could be identified by cataloging public T cell receptors. Using immunosequencing, the study profiled T cell repertoires from about 610 subjects and related those repertoires to cytomegalovirus serostatus. Along with the roughly 700-subject first cohort, a separate validation cohort of some 130 different subjects was used. To predict cytomegalovirus infection status, the study combined high-throughput TCR immunosequencing, statistical association of individual TCRs with disease status, and machine learning. To study patterns of TCR occurrence, a later analysis re-analyzed previously published TCR beta repertoires from under 750 donors and added high-resolution HLA genotyping. In the later analysis, no new phenotypic data were used to find candidate immune exposures; instead, reliance was placed on TCR beta sequences and their occurrence across donors. To decide whether each TCR beta V gene segment behaved as functional or pseudogenic, an earlier analysis of 587 of the donors relied on high-throughput TCR beta sequencing. Donor age, sex, ethnicity and CMV serostatus were collected together with the repertoire data. In a later genetic analysis, genome-wide SNP genotypes for about 65% of the 666 donors were used, and that subset was treated as a discovery cohort. Every discovery cohort repertoire had been produced on one sequencing platform. Class I and class II HLA loci were covered by the typing at four-digit resolution. The number of typed donors differed by locus: roughly 629-640 for A, B, C, DRB1 and DQB1; 500 to 550 for DQA1; 606 for DPA1; and some 430 for DPB1. About five DR-DQ haplotypes were treated as single units for association and clustering because of strong linkage in the cohort. On average, around 230,000 unique TCR beta nucleotide sequences were sequenced per donor among 300 to 500 genotyped donors of the cohort, with approximately 18% of those sequences being non-productive. Study-level results and caveats: Linkage disequilibrium might explain the correlated functional status among segregating V segments, but an unknown experimental factor could not be excluded. A group of highly shared sequence variants was considered likely to be a technical artifact of the sequencing pipeline. In an earlier analysis of approximately 590 of the donors, most TCR beta V segments appeared in productive rearrangements about 87% or about 30% of the time, broadly matching IMGT annotations. The 87-base-pair reads could not distinguish some IMGT-functional V segments, including TRBV6-2 and TRBV6-3, so those segments were excluded. This cohort had only TCR beta chains sequenced, and the lack of alpha or paired-chain data limited which features could be detected. Sequencing depth was assumed to be roughly uniform across donors in the presence/absence analyses, though that assumption may not hold. Compared with the 666-donor mean, donors in an Asian-associated ancestry cluster had fewer N-insertions in productive TCRs, according to a later genetic analysis. A further reported finding was that TCR beta sequences accurately predicted the HLA-A and HLA-B alleles for most subjects in the first cohort. Strong co-occurrence of HLA alleles, especially DR and DQ, made assigning TCR associations to individual alleles difficult. According to a later analysis, parvovirus B19, influenza, CMV and Epstein-Barr virus appeared linked to several top co-occurrence clusters. The authors suggested that the approach could potentially be extended to other disease states and immunological phenotypes. In a later genetic analysis, a missense DCLRE1C variant was associated with V-gene and J-gene trimming of TCR beta chains, and the association was replicated in an independent cohort. In a later analysis, some 17,000 TCR beta sequences were associated with specific HLA alleles at a false discovery rate of 0.05. For the cohort, immune exposure information was limited to CMV serostatus. The study listed 150 to 200 TCR beta chains as associated with cytomegalovirus. A later analysis found that most CMV-associated TCR beta chains appeared HLA-restricted, with HLA associations seemingly driven largely by CMV exposure. Most TCR sequences were observed very rarely across donors, whereas some public TCRs were present in many individuals. The classifier was reported to diagnose cytomegalovirus status with high specificity and sensitivity in both the original and validation cohorts. In vitro tests confirmed that a few of the cytomegalovirus-associated TCR beta chains recognize cytomegalovirus antigens. Compared with equally common non-associated chains, HLA-associated TCR beta chains in a later analysis were more clonally expanded and had lower generation probabilities. In a later analysis, TCR association rates were found to vary across HLA loci, with the most associated TCRs seen for DRB1 alleles and the fewest for HLA-C alleles. Because some donors lacked HLA typing at each locus, the association tests relied only on the typed subset. Because counts were too low, some 17 rarely observed V segments, including chromosome 9 orphons, were left out of the earlier analysis of about 620 of the donors.

In total, just over 650 healthy bone marrow donors made up the cohort. Cohort members were all nominally healthy when sampled, although unrecorded immune exposures were likely present. The donor tested CMV seropositive, placing the donor among the approximately 290 seropositive members of the cohort. A peripheral blood sample was collected from each donor, and TCR beta sequencing was performed on peripheral blood mononuclear cells. Genomic DNA was extracted from the blood cell samples with the Qiagen DNeasy Blood Extraction Kit. This clone was detected a few times. This receptor's antigen is unknown. Per-base qualities were not stored, and no clone one base away is much larger. Including cysteine and phenylalanine, the CDR3 has 11 amino acids. Just CDR3 DNA is preserved here, 33 bases in frame from base 1. V is reduced by 3 bases and J by 1 base, leaving a spacing of 3 bases between them. Based on the germline V gene, the CDR1 and CDR2 sequences are SQVTM and ANQGSEA.

The library came from the immunoSEQ multiplex PCR assay. For the multiplex PCR, a mixture combining 60 forward primers for TCR Vbeta segments and 13 reverse primers for TCR Jbeta segments was used. Amplification of the CDR3 region of rearranged TCR beta genes was performed with a multiplex PCR assay on genomic DNA. Amplified TCR beta libraries were sequenced as 87-base-pair reads on the Illumina HiSeq System. The study's processing was this. In a later analysis, tens of millions of unique TCR beta chains were counted across the roughly 610 repertoires, and roughly 10 million of these chains were shared by at least two donors. Raw reads were error-corrected and collapsed into unique sequences with a nearest-neighbor algorithm that merged closely related sequences to remove PCR and sequencing errors. V, D and J gene segments were assigned by aligning CDR3 sequences to IMGT reference sequences. Each retained sequence needed at least a six-nucleotide match to both a V gene segment and a J gene segment. Rearrangements were called productive when the CDR3 lacked stop codons and stayed in frame with V and J; all others were non-productive. Following IMGT convention, CDR3 was defined as the stretch from the second conserved V-encoded cysteine to the conserved J-encoded phenylalanine. The earlier analysis of some 540 of the donors excluded any sequence lacking an unambiguous match to a single V gene segment. In an earlier analysis of more than 500 of the donors, a V segment was called functional when productive rearrangements were above 56.7%, and segregating when the standard deviation between donors exceeded 5%. A statistical classification framework was developed to diagnose cytomegalovirus status using the catalog of TCR beta chain sequences. A later analysis assigned V and J genes by comparing TCR nucleotide sequences with IMGT/GENE-DB human TR gene sequences. In a later analysis, CDR3 sequences and most-parsimonious VDJ recombination scenarios were assigned using the TCRdist pipeline. In a later analysis, each TCR beta chain was defined by its CDR3 amino acid sequence together with its V-gene family, and reads without a unique V-gene family were excluded. A later analysis removed 550 to 650 highly shared, low-generation-probability nucleotide sequences to deal with suspected cross-contamination and a sequencing artifact. In a later analysis, a clonal expansion index for each public chain was calculated from normalized within-repertoire ranks of inferred template counts. In a later analysis, generation probabilities were computed with a VDJ recombination model fitted to out-of-frame rearrangements, and the resulting probabilities were checked against IGoR. In a later analysis, TCR-TCR, TCR-HLA and TCR-CMV co-occurrence was scored with hypergeometric tests, and a repertoire-size bias correction was applied to TCR pairs. False discovery rates were estimated in a later analysis by permuting HLA or CMV assignments 20 times. A later analysis grouped co-occurring TCRs with DBSCAN, adding TCRdist sequence similarity when clustering within HLA-allele-positive subsets. Repertoires with fewer than 30,000 or more than 120,000 public chains were left out of co-occurrence clustering, as were five repertoires with anomalous nucleotide sharing. Entries here come from immuneACCESS through TCRdb and include only in-frame sequences with V and J called. Some clones fail to appear in such tables; in the studies checked, an unresolved V gene covers under half of the shortfall, and the cause of the remainder is unknown. That table supplies the V and J calls and clone size; D and trimming were determined from the DNA. For this sample the table gives 150,000 to 200,000 clones, of which about 76% were detected only once. 7% to 9% of the sample is taken by the ten largest.

This receptor was identified in a male donor in good health and CMV-seropositive. This sequence uses TRBV29-1 and TRBJ1-2; no D gene can be assigned with confidence. The sample comprised PBMCs. DNA sequence: TGCAGCGTTGAGAGTAACTATGGCTACACCTTC. It codes for CSVESNYGYTF.